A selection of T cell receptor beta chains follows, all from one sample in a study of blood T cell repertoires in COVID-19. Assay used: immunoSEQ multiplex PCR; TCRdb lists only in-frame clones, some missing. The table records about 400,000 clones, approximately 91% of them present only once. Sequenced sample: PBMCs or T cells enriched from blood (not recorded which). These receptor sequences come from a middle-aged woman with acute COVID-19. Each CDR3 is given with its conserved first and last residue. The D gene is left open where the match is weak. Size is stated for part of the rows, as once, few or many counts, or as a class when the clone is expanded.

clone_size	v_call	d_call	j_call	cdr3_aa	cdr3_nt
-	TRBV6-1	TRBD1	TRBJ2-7	CASSDDRAYEQYF	TGTGCCAGCAGTGATGACAGGGCCTACGAGCAGTACTTC
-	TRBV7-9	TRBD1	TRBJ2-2	CASSARTGGSGELFF	TGTGCCAGCAGCGCCCGGACAGGGGGAAGCGGGGAGCTGTTTTTT
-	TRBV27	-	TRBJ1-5	CASSLFSAVGGTGQPQHF	TGTGCCAGCAGTTTATTTTCGGCTGTCGGGGGGACGGGTCAGCCCCAGCATTTT
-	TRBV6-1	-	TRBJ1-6	CASSEVYSPLHF	TGTGCCAGCAGTGAAGTATATTCACCCCTCCACTTT
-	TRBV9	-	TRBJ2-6	CASSVPSRGSGANVLTF	TGTGCCAGCAGCGTCCCCAGCCGGGGATCAGGGGCCAACGTCCTGACTTTC
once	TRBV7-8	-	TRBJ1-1	CASSSNTHNTEAFF	TGTGCCAGCAGCTCGAACACCCACAACACTGAAGCTTTCTTT
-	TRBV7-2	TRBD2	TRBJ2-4	CASSSTGGRGTQYF	TGTGCCAGCAGCTCAACCGGGGGGAGGGGAACTCAGTACTTC
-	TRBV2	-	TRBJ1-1	CARSWGDTEAFF	TGTGCCCGGTCGTGGGGAGATACTGAAGCTTTCTTT
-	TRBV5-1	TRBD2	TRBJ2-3	CASSGWTSGYQDTQYF	TGCGCCAGCAGCGGGTGGACTAGCGGGTATCAAGATACGCAGTATTTT
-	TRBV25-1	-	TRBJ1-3	CASSEYITGNTIYF	TGTGCCAGCAGTGAATATATTACAGGAAACACCATATATTTT
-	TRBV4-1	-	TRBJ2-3	CASSQVSLDTDTQYF	TGCGCCAGCAGCCAAGTCTCCCTAGACACAGATACGCAGTATTTT
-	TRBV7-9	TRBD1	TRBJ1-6	CASRGQPNSPLHF	TGTGCCAGCAGGGGACAGCCTAATTCACCCCTCCACTTT
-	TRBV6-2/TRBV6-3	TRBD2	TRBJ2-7	CASSYSSGGKYEQYF	TGTGCCAGCAGTTACTCTAGCGGGGGAAAATACGAGCAGTACTTC
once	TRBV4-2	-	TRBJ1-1	CASSQDRQSEAFF	TGTGCCAGCAGCCAAGATCGACAGTCTGAAGCTTTCTTT
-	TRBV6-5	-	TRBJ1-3	CASRQGSGNTIYF	TGTGCCAGCAGGCAGGGGAGTGGAAACACCATATATTTT
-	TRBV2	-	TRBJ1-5	CASSEQYSNQPQHF	TGTGCCAGCAGTGAACAGTATAGCAATCAGCCCCAGCATTTT
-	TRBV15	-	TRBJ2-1	CATSKDAIGRKQFF	TGTGCCACCAGCAAGGATGCCATAGGGAGGAAGCAGTTCTTC
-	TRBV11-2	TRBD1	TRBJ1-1	CASSFDRGQSAFF	TGTGCCAGCAGCTTTGATAGGGGGCAATCAGCTTTCTTT
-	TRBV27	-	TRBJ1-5	CASSLSGSGQTSNQPQHF	TGTGCCAGCAGTTTATCTGGTTCAGGACAAACTAGCAATCAGCCCCAGCATTTT
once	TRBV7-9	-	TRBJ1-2	CASSSDARQAEGYTF	TGTGCCAGCAGCTCCGATGCTAGACAGGCTGAGGGCTACACCTTC
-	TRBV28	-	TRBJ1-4	CASQPGGAHGNEKLFF	TGTGCCAGTCAGCCGGGGGGGGCGCACGGTAATGAAAAACTGTTTTTT
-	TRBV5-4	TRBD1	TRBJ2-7	CASSVAGGRGYEQYF	TGTGCCAGCAGCGTGGCAGGGGGTAGAGGCTACGAGCAGTACTTC
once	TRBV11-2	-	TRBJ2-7	CASSLQTFYEQYF	TGTGCCAGCAGCTTACAGACTTTCTACGAGCAGTACTTC
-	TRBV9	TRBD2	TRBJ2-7	CASSAGASSGGYEQYF	TGTGCCAGCAGCGCCGGTGCGTCTAGCGGGGGTTACGAGCAGTACTTC
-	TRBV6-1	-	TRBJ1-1	CASSEQGSLNTEAFF	TGTGCCAGCAGTGAGCAGGGGTCCTTGAACACTGAAGCTTTCTTT
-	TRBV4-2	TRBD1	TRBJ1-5	CASSRLGQGSNQPQHF	TGTGCCAGCAGCCGATTGGGACAGGGAAGCAATCAGCCCCAGCATTTT
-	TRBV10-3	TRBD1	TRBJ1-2	CAISGDRGYGYTF	TGTGCCATCAGTGGCGACAGGGGTTATGGCTACACCTTC
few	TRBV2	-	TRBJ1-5	CASSPMTGGGQPQHF	TGTGCCAGCAGTCCGATGACAGGCGGCGGGCAGCCCCAGCATTTT
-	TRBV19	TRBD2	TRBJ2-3	CASSWPGGPTDTQYF	TGTGCCAGTAGTTGGCCGGGGGGGCCTACAGATACGCAGTATTTT
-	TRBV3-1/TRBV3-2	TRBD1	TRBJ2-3	CASSQEDRGTDTQYF	TGTGCCAGCAGCCAAGAGGACAGGGGGACAGATACGCAGTATTTT
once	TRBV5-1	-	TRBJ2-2	CASRVGGANTGELFF	TGCGCCAGCAGGGTCGGGGGTGCGAACACCGGGGAGCTGTTTTTT
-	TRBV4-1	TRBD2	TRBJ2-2	CASSQGSAGVRGELFF	TGCGCCAGCAGCCAAGGTTCAGCGGGGGTTCGTGGGGAGCTGTTTTTT
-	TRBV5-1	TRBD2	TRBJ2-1	CASSLGLAGYSYNEQFF	TGCGCCAGCAGCTTGGGCCTAGCGGGGTACTCCTACAATGAGCAGTTCTTC
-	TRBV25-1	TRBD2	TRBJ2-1	CASGGIAGDGVSYNEQFF	TGTGCCAGCGGTGGGATAGCGGGGGATGGCGTTTCCTACAATGAGCAGTTCTTC
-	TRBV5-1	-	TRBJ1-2	CASSLEGRVGSGYTF	TGCGCCAGCAGCTTGGAGGGCAGGGTGGGGTCTGGCTACACCTTC
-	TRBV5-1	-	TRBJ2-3	CASSLARGLIAHTQYF	TGCGCCAGCAGCTTGGCTAGGGGGTTAATTGCGCATACGCAGTATTTT
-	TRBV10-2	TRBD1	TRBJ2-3	CASVDRGSTSTDTQYF	TGCGCCAGCGTAGACAGGGGGTCGACTAGCACAGATACGCAGTATTTT
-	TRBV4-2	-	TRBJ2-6	CASSVTRGSGANVLTF	TGTGCCAGCAGTGTGACCAGGGGTTCTGGGGCCAACGTCCTGACTTTC
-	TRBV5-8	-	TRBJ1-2	CASSLQGYTF	TGTGCCAGCAGCTTGCAGGGCTACACCTTC
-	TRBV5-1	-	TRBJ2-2	CASSPRGVRQWNTGELFF	TGCGCCAGCAGCCCGCGGGGAGTGAGACAGTGGAACACCGGGGAGCTGTTTTTT
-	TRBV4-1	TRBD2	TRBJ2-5	CASSQLAGFQETQYF	TGCGCCAGCAGCCAATTAGCGGGCTTCCAAGAGACCCAGTACTTC
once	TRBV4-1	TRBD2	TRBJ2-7	CASSQVLAGGYSYEQYF	TGCGCCAGCAGCCAGGTACTAGCGGGGGGGTATTCCTACGAGCAGTACTTC
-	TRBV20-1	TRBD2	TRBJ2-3	CSASGNSGGATDTQYF	TGCAGTGCTAGTGGGAATAGCGGGGGGGCAACAGATACGCAGTATTTT
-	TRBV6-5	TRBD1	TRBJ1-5	CASESRGRYQPQHF	TGTGCCAGCGAGAGCAGGGGGAGATATCAGCCCCAGCATTTT
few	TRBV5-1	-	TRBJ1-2	CASSPDRSYGYTF	TGCGCCAGCAGCCCAGACAGAAGCTATGGCTACACCTTC
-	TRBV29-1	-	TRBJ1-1	CSVWGVLNTEAFF	TGCAGCGTCTGGGGGGTGCTGAACACTGAAGCTTTCTTT
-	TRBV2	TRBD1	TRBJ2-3	CASRDRGFTDTQYF	TGTGCCAGCAGAGACAGGGGGTTTACAGATACGCAGTATTTT
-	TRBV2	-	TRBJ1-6	CASSGRQSANSPLHF	TGTGCCAGCAGTGGGCGACAGTCAGCTAATTCACCCCTCCACTTT
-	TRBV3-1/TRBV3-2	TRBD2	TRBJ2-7	CASRTQTSGGVYEQYF	TGTGCCAGCAGAACCCAAACTAGCGGGGGGGTATACGAGCAGTACTTC
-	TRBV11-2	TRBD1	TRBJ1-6	CASGQGERSPLHF	TGTGCCAGCGGACAGGGGGAACGGTCACCCCTCCACTTT
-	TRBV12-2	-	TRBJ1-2	CASRSRTGENHYGYTF	TGTGCAAGTCGCTCAAGGACAGGGGAGAATCACTATGGCTACACCTTC